Listed here are 31 T cell receptor beta chains from one sample, sequenced in a study of CD8+CD57+ T cells in acquired aplastic anemia listed by TCRdb under 2018. Sequencing took place on an Illumina HiSeq 2000. Genomic DNA served as template for TCR beta VDJ combination and CDR3 sequence profiling. TCRdb trimmed public reads at Q25 via fastp, called clones via MiXCR and kept in-frame beta chains. A single entry per CDR3 protein holds the most common genes and DNA from its merged rows. This sample lists 75,000 to 90,000 distinct CDR3 sequences; under 50% were detected once. Of the sample, approximately 70% is held by the ten largest clones. The sequenced sample consisted of sorted CD4+, CD8+, or CD8+CD57+ T cells (not recorded which) from PBMCs. The receptors were gathered from a human donor in good health, serving as a control.

J is TRBJ1-5 and V is TRBV30; D gene uncertain. The germline gives CDR1 GTSNPN, CDR2 SVGIG (reference sequence). The CDR3 consists of 13 residues. Trimming cost V 0 bases and J 2 bases, with 5 bases left between them. As DNA, the CDR3 is TGTGCCTGGAGTGTAGGAGGCAATCAGCCCCAGCATTTT. Its translation is CAWSVGGNQPQHF.

The V and J genes are TRBV24-1 and TRBJ1-5; tentative D call: TRBD1 (5 bases). The CDR3 has 15 residues. V dropped 3 bases and J dropped 4 bases, with 12 bases sitting between them. Germline loops: CDR1 KGHDR, CDR2 SFDVKD. Here the CDR3 reads CATSDHRDPNQPQHF. The CDR3 DNA reads as TGTGCCACCAGTGATCACCGGGACCCAAATCAGCCCCAGCATTTT.

This clonotype has ten or more counts. V usage is TRBV9 and J usage is TRBJ2-3; 8 bases align to TRBD2. After removal of 0 bases from V and 0 bases from J, the junction contained 6 bases not matched to a gene. This CDR3 is 17 amino acids long. Per the germline V gene, CDR1 is SGDLS and CDR2 is YYNGEE. The CDR3 spells CASSVEVGLASTDTQYF. The CDR3 nucleotides are TGTGCCAGCAGCGTAGAGGTCGGACTAGCTAGCACAGATACGCAGTATTTT.

This clonotype was counted at least ten times. The gene calls are TRBV20-1 and TRBJ1-2, with no clear D. Deletions cut 2 bases from V and 7 bases from J, with 8 bases between. The CDR3 length is 11 residues. The V gene's germline CDR1 is DFQATT and CDR2 SNEGSKA (reference sequence). The CDR3 protein is CSARSTGGYTF. DNA of the CDR3: TGCAGTGCTAGATCCACGGGTGGCTACACCTTC.

This clonotype was recorded many times. The CDR3 DNA is TGCAGCGTTAACAGTAACTATGGCTACACCTTC. The encoded protein is CSVNSNYGYTF. V and J are TRBV29-1 and TRBJ1-2; D uncertain. Germline assignment: CDR1 SQVTM and CDR2 ANQGSEA. The CDR3 contains 11 residues. V was cut by 5 bases and J by 1 base, with 5 bases left in between.

Many counts were recorded for this clonotype. The chain combines TRBV13 with TRBJ1-2; 8 bases fit TRBD1. V gave up 4 bases and J gave up 6 bases; unmatched junction bases: 7. Germline CDR1 reads PRHDT; CDR2 reads FYEKMQ (reference sequence). The CDR3 length is 14 residues. The CDR3 is CASSSTGDRNGYTF. CDR3 DNA: TGTGCCAGCAGCTCGACAGGGGATAGGAATGGCTACACCTTC.

This clonotype was observed many times. The chain is built from TRBV20-1 and TRBJ2-1, with TRBD2 matching 10 bases. Germline V CDR1 and CDR2: DFQATT, SNEGSKA (reference sequence). The V and J ends lost 1 base and 1 base, in that order; junction bases with no gene match: 10. This CDR3 region has 18 residues. This CDR3 is CSARGPLAGEVSYNEQFF. The CDR3 DNA follows: TGCAGTGCTAGAGGGCCGCTAGCGGGAGAAGTATCCTACAATGAGCAGTTCTTC.

This clonotype has ten or more counts. The chain recombines TRBV4-1 with TRBJ1-5, with no clear D. Germline-derived CDR1 and CDR2 are MGHRA and YSYEKL. The CDR3 covers 12 residues. Trimming shortened V by 0 bases and J by 10 bases, and 7 bases separated the two germline ends. The CDR3 sequence: CASSQEAGPQHF. In DNA form, the CDR3 reads TGCGCCAGCAGCCAAGAGGCAGGTCCCCAGCATTTT.

The table lists this clonotype with a count of one. V usage is TRBV4-2 and J usage is TRBJ2-3, with D hard to call. Per the germline V gene, CDR1 is LGHNA and CDR2 is YNFKEQ. V lost 0 bases and J lost 0, with 10 bases in between. The CDR3 sequence is 16 residues long. DNA for the CDR3: TGTGCCAGCAGCCAAGATACCGTACTTAGCACAGATACGCAGTATTTT. Protein sequence: CASSQDTVLSTDTQYF.

This clonotype was seen many times. The CDR3 spells CASSVDGQGHTDTQYF. In DNA, the CDR3 is TGTGCCAGCAGCGTAGATGGACAGGGGCACACAGATACGCAGTATTTT. The rearrangement uses TRBV9 and TRBJ2-3; 9 bases map to TRBD1. The CDR3 loop spans 16 amino acids. From germline, CDR1 is SGDLS and CDR2 YYNGEE. The V gene end was trimmed by 0 bases and the J gene end by 2 bases; junction bases not matched to a gene: 4.

The rearrangement links TRBV2 to TRBJ1-1; no firm D call. The length of the CDR3 is 13 residues. Trimming shortened V by 2 bases and J by 4 bases, and 8 bases separated the two germline ends. Germline CDR1 SNHLY, CDR2 FYNNEI. CDR3 nucleotide sequence: TGTGCCAGCAGTGAATCCGGCACCACTGAAGCTTTCTTT. Translating gives CASSESGTTEAFF.

The V gene is TRBV29-1, the J gene TRBJ2-2; TRBD2 might be the D (5 bases). Germline-derived CDR1 and CDR2 are SQVTM and ANQGSEA. V shed 7 bases and J shed 3 bases, with 12 bases lying between them. The CDR3 runs to 13 residues. The chain's CDR3 is CSGGATDTGELFF. CDR3 DNA: TGCAGCGGGGGAGCGACGGACACCGGGGAGCTGTTTTTT.

With respect to this clonotype: This may arise from a read error, as a much more abundant clone is one base away. The chain joins TRBV9 to TRBJ2-5, with 8 bases lining up with TRBD2. The trim removed 1 base at V and 4 bases at J, leaving 6 bases unmatched. The germline gives CDR1 SGDLS, CDR2 YYNGEE. This CDR3 region has 15 residues. The CDR3 loop is CASSVSGSVLETQYF. DNA for the CDR3: TGTGCCAGCAGCGTAAGCGGGAGTGTTTTAGAGACCCAGTACTTC. The variable domain in full, with the rest retrieved from reference TRBV9 and TRBJ2-5, is DSGVTQTPKHLITATGQRVTLRCSPRSGDLSVYWYQQSLDQGLQFLIQYYNGEERAKGNILERFSAQQFPDLHSELNLSSLELGDSALYFCASSVSGSVLETQYFGPGTRLLVL.

The chain uses TRBV19 and TRBJ2-7, with a tentative D call TRBD2 (6 bases). The CDR3 spans 11 residues. Trimming took off 7 bases at V and 3 bases at J, with 7 bases between the two ends. Germline V gives CDR1 LNHDA, CDR2 SQIVND (reference sequence). CDR3 in DNA: TGTGCCAGTACCGGGGGCTACGAGCAGTACTTC. Encoded protein: CASTGGYEQYF.

This clonotype was detected ten times or more. The chain combines TRBV20-1 with TRBJ1-6; D ambiguous. Trimming cost V 3 bases and J 9 bases, with 15 bases left between them. From germline, CDR1 is DFQATT and CDR2 SNEGSKA (reference sequence). The CDR3 is 14 residues long. DNA for the CDR3: TGCAGTGCTAGGCGTCAGATTGAGGTTTCACCCCTCCACTTT. This translates into CSARRQIEVSPLHF.

The chain is built from TRBV25-1 and TRBJ2-5, with D unclear. CDR3 length: 12 residues. Looked up from germline, CDR1 is MGHDK and CDR2 is SYGVNS. V lost 4 bases and J 6 bases, leaving 9 bases between the germline ends. Here the CDR3 reads CASSVGSQTQYF. DNA of the CDR3: TGTGCCAGCAGTGTGGGCAGCCAGACCCAGTACTTC.

The chain employs TRBV19 and TRBJ1-2; D is possibly TRBD1 (5 bases). The CDR3 length is 13 residues. V was cut by 3 bases and J by 5 bases, with 10 bases left in between. The germline V gene has CDR1 LNHDA and CDR2 SQIVND (reference sequence). The CDR3 spells CASSISRVYGYTF. The CDR3 nucleotides are TGTGCCAGTAGTATCTCCAGGGTATATGGCTACACCTTC. Together with reference TRBV19 and TRBJ1-2, the CDR3 gives the full variable domain: DGGITQSPKYLFRKEGQNVTLSCEQNLNHDAMYWYRQDPGQGLRLIYYSQIVNDFQKGDIAEGYSVSREKKESFPLTVTSAQKNPTAFYLCASSISRVYGYTFGSGTRLTVV.

This clonotype was seen many times. The chain combines TRBV19 with TRBJ2-7; tentative D call: TRBD1 (6 bases). CDR1 LNHDA and CDR2 SQIVND come from the germline V gene (reference sequence). The CDR3 covers 13 residues. Trimming took off 2 bases at V and 3 bases at J, with 8 bases between the two ends. The CDR3: CASSIRQDYEQYF. The CDR3 DNA reads as TGTGCCAGTAGTATAAGACAGGACTACGAGCAGTACTTC.

On this clonotype itself: A much larger clone sits a single nucleotide away, making a read error possible. The rearrangement joins TRBV7-6 to TRBJ2-1; 8 nucleotides line up with TRBD1. Germline CDR1 is SGHVS and CDR2 is FNYEAQ. There are 16 residues in the CDR3. The V segment lost 5 bases and the J segment 3 bases; nucleotides outside the gene matches: 9. The CDR3 bases are TGTGCCAGCAGCGACTACCCCGGGACAGGCTACAATGAGCAGTTCTTC. It encodes CASSDYPGTGYNEQFF.

With respect to this clonotype: A junction boundary mismatches the germline segment, possibly from a read error. The CDR3, as DNA: TGTGCCAGCAGCCACAGGGGGGATGGCTACGCCTTC. The encoded protein is CASSHRGDGYAF. This rearrangement joins TRBV7-9 to TRBJ1-2; 8 nucleotides match TRBD1. Germline assignment: CDR1 SEHNR and CDR2 FQNEAQ (reference sequence). The CDR3 covers 12 residues. Full variable domain (rest looked up from reference TRBV7-9 and TRBJ1-2): DTGVSQNPRHKITKRGQNVTFRCDPISEHNRLYWYRQTLGQGPEFLTYFQNEAQLEKSRLLSDRFSAERPKGSFSTLEIQRTEQGDSAMYLCASSHRGDGYAFGSGTRLTVV.

The chain employs TRBV10-1 and TRBJ2-7, with D unclear. This CDR3 contains 12 residues. The V gene's germline CDR1 is WNHNN and CDR2 SYGVQD (reference sequence). V shed 7 bases and J shed 5 bases, with 12 bases lying between them. The CDR3 loop is CASTIDWNEQYF. The CDR3 DNA reads TGCGCCAGCACGATCGACTGGAACGAGCAGTACTTC.

The chain couples TRBV10-2 to TRBJ1-2; TRBD1 matches at 8 bases. Germline assignment: CDR1 WSHSY and CDR2 SAAADI. The CDR3 runs to 14 residues. The V segment lost 9 bases and the J segment 3 bases; nucleotides outside the gene matches: 9. CDR3 sequence: CASRTDRADYGYTF. Here the CDR3 DNA reads TGCGCCAGTAGAACGGACAGGGCGGACTATGGCTACACCTTC.

The V gene is TRBV12-5, the J gene TRBJ1-1; TRBD1 matches at 10 bases. Germline trimming cut 5 bases from V and 8 bases from J; bases unmatched to any gene: 8. The CDR3 extends over 14 amino acids. Germline V gene data show CDR1 as LGHNT and CDR2 as FRNRAP. The CDR3 protein is CASGPSGTGEEAFF. The CDR3 DNA is TGTGCTAGTGGTCCTTCCGGGACAGGGGAAGAAGCTTTCTTT.

A few counts support this clonotype. This chain joins TRBV29-1 and TRBJ2-7; perhaps TRBD2 as D (6 bases). V was trimmed by 7 bases and J by 4 bases, leaving 20 bases between them. Per germline, CDR1 SQVTM and CDR2 ANQGSEA. The CDR3 has 14 amino acids. The CDR3 DNA reads TGCAGCGCGTCCGCCCGAGCGGGTGCTTACGAGCAGTACTTC. Translated, it gives CSASARAGAYEQYF.

As concerns this clonotype: A read error may explain this, as a much larger clone is one base away. The chain joins TRBV24-1 to TRBJ1-1; D uncertain. Between the trimmed V and J ends, which lost 5 bases and 7 bases, there was a span of 16 bases. This CDR3 is built from 14 residues. Germline CDR1 KGHDR, CDR2 SFDVKD. DNA for the CDR3: TGTGCCACCAGTGGTGGTCACCCCGGCCTTGAAGCTTTCTTT. As protein: CATSGGHPGLEAFF.

As regards this clonotype: The conserved phenylalanine or tryptophan is not found at the CDR3 terminus, so this likely reflects a read error. The V and J genes are TRBV10-3 and TRBJ2-1; 7 bases match TRBD2. V lost 7 bases, J lost 2 bases, and 8 bases stayed unmatched. The CDR3 is made up of 15 amino acids. Germline loops: CDR1 ENHRY, CDR2 SYGVKD. In nucleotides, the CDR3 is TGTGCCATCACCGAAGGACTAGGGGCCTACAATGAGCAGTTCCTC. Its translation is CAITEGLGAYNEQFL.

In its sample, this clonotype was seen a few times. The chain recombines TRBV25-1 with TRBJ2-3, with 9 bases matching TRBD2. The V segment lost 4 bases and the J segment 2 bases; nucleotides outside the gene matches: 4. Germline V gene data show CDR1 as MGHDK and CDR2 as SYGVNS. This CDR3 is built from 15 residues. CDR3 amino acids: CASSALAGNTDTQYF. The CDR3 DNA reads TGTGCCAGCAGTGCCCTAGCGGGAAACACAGATACGCAGTATTTT.

The chain recombines TRBV10-1 with TRBJ1-2; possibly TRBD1 for D (5 bases). V was trimmed by 7 bases and J by 6 bases, leaving 24 bases between them. In germline, CDR1 is WNHNN, CDR2 SYGVQD (reference sequence). The CDR3 consists of 16 residues. Here the CDR3 reads CASTIDRGAGTDGYTF. CDR3 DNA sequence: TGCGCCAGCACGATCGACCGGGGAGCGGGGACGGATGGCTACACCTTC.

This chain uses TRBV7-9 with TRBJ2-7; 7 positions match TRBD1. CDR1 and CDR2 (germline): SEHNR, FQNEAQ (reference sequence). There are 13 residues in the CDR3. The ends lost 2 bases at V and 6 bases at J; junction bases unmatched: 4. CDR3 amino acids: CASSLQGDGEQYF. The CDR3 DNA is TGTGCCAGCAGCTTACAGGGGGACGGCGAGCAGTACTTC.

The chain uses TRBV10-3 and TRBJ2-5; D uncertain. This CDR3 has 13 amino acids. Per the germline V gene, CDR1 is ENHRY and CDR2 is SYGVKD. The V and J ends lost 4 bases and 2 bases respectively, with 8 bases between them. The chain's CDR3 is CAISGWDQETQYF. The CDR3 bases are TGTGCCATCAGTGGATGGGATCAAGAGACCCAGTACTTC.

Ten or more counts support this clonotype. The chain carries TRBV7-9 and TRBJ2-7, with TRBD2 identical over 16 bases. This CDR3 has 16 amino acids. Germline V gene data show CDR1 as SEHNR and CDR2 as FQNEAQ (reference sequence). The junction had 7 bases not matched to a gene; V was cut back by 5 bases and J by 6 bases. Written as DNA, the CDR3 is TGTGCCAGCAGCCCCGGGACTAGCGGGGGGGGACTCGAGCAGTACTTC. Protein sequence: CASSPGTSGGGLEQYF.